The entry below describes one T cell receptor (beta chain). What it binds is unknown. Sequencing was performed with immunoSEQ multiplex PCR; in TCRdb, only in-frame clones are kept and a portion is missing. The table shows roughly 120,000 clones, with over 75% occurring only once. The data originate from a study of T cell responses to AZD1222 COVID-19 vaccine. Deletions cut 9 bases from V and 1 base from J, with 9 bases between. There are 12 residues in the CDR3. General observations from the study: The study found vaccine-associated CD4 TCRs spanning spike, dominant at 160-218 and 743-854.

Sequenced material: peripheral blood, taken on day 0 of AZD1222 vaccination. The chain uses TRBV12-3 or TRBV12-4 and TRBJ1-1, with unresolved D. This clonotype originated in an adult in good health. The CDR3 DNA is TGTGCCAGTTTGGAGCGGAACACTGAAGCTTTCTTT. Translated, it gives CASLERNTEAFF.